Described below is a single T cell receptor beta chain sequence and its context. Its antigen is not known. Both TRBC1 and TRBC2 were covered by a beta constant-region primer of two equimolar oligonucleotides. A 12-nucleotide UMI and the SP2 primer were added to the cDNA 3' end by oligonucleotide ligation. One entry per CDR3 protein results from TCRdb running MiXCR on the UMI-ligation and nested PCR reads. The sample consists of tens of thousands of distinct CDR3 sequences, around 12% of them appearing once. This sample was taken from a study of naive and memory T cell subsets. Germline V CDR1 and CDR2: ENHRY, SYGVKD. With V trimmed by 4 bases and J by 10 bases, 11 bases remained unmatched. This CDR3 has 15 residues. Study-level results: In naive cells, over 85% of TCR sequences were seen only once.

Sequencing was performed on central memory CD4+ T cells from blood. This clonotype originated in a human donor in good health. The chain is built from TRBV10-3 and TRBJ2-1, with 9 nucleotides matching TRBD2. This CDR3 reads CAISGSTGLASEQFF. As DNA, the CDR3 is TGTGCCATCAGTGGTAGTACAGGACTAGCGAGCGAGCAGTTCTTC.